The entry below describes one TCR beta chain. It has no known antigen specificity. The record has no base qualities; no much larger clone is one base away. The data stem from a study of T cells in Graves' hyperthyroidism and ophthalmopathy (dated 2019 in TCRdb). As for the study more broadly: Peripheral blood was sampled at the time of initial diagnosis, prior to any treatment. After sampling, hyperthyroidism patients received methimazole starting at 30 mg daily, and ophthalmopathy patients received high-dose intravenous methylprednisolone. Prospective prediction of ophthalmopathy was tested in an independent validation cohort of fewer than 20 hyperthyroidism patients and around 16 patients who later progressed to ophthalmopathy. Thyroid tissue and blood T-cell repertoires from over 5 Graves' hyperthyroidism patients were also compared in the study. A discovery cohort of roughly 100 patients, roughly 43 with Graves' ophthalmopathy and 57 with stable Graves' hyperthyroidism, was used to find distinguishing TCR V-J signatures. According to the paper, TCR Vbeta CDR3 sequencing was carried out on over 130 peripheral blood samples, which came from about 45 ophthalmopathy, under 80 hyperthyroidism and approximately 17 progressor patients. The 100 or so discovery patients were randomly split 7:3 into training and test sets. Overall study results and their limits: Blood samples also contained most of the expanded thyroid clonotypes (frequency above 0.001), which suggests that blood repertoires may reflect thyroid immune responses. No statistical method was used to fix the sample size in advance, and group allocation was not hidden from the investigators. During validation, the model predicted progression to ophthalmopathy a median of roughly six months ahead of onset, with approximately 70% sensitivity and about 75% specificity. A 13 V-J signature model separated ophthalmopathy from stable hyperthyroidism, with about 90% sensitivity and approximately 81% specificity in cross-validation and 80%/75% in testing.

Stable Graves' hyperthyroidism was defined as no progression to ophthalmopathy during 18 months of follow-up. The hyperthyroidism patients were between 18 and 65 years old and newly diagnosed, with a disease duration of less than 2 months. Any patient with an uncontrolled infection, another autoimmune disease, pregnancy or lactation was excluded. Diagnoses were established on the basis of clinical symptoms, serum thyroxine and TRAb, thyroid ultrasound, and orbital computed tomography. PBMCs were separated from 10 ml of fresh peripheral blood using Ficoll-Paque density gradient centrifugation. Total RNA was extracted with Trizol reagent, and quality was checked on an Agilent 2100 Bioanalyzer. TCR beta CDR3 regions were amplified from RNA transcripts. The first round of RT-PCR for the TCR CDR3 was performed with the HTBI primer set and the Qiagen OneStep RT-PCR kit. Libraries were constructed in a second round of multiplex PCR, after which size selection and purification were carried out. The libraries were sequenced on an Illumina HiSeq2000 using paired-end 100 bp reads. In the paper's pipeline: SOAPnuke was used to process the raw data, throwing out any read that contained adapters or uncalled bases, had a mean Phred below 15, or lacked an exact constant-primer or identifier match. COPE v1.2.5 was used to merge the high-quality paired reads, and each unique nucleotide sequence was defined as a clonotype. MiTCR v1.1 was used to align clonotypes to the IMGT TRBV, TRBD and TRBJ reference segments. Only V-J combinations with frequency above 0.0001, covering roughly 99% of repertoires, were analysed. A TCS score was defined as the ratio between F50 (clonal expansion) and ExV (chaos), using BLOSUM62-based TCRdist between CDR3 peptides within each V-J. Welch's t-statistics and random forest reduced roughly 530 V-J features to 13, which were used in a naive Bayes classifier (R e1071). TCRdb reprocessing: public reads trimmed at Q25 with fastp, clones called with MiXCR, in-frame beta chains kept. Each entry merges the rows of one CDR3 protein and shows their most common DNA and genes. It is TCRdb's table, rather than the study itself, that gives the V and J calls and clone size. This sample has approximately 330,000 distinct CDR3 sequences in its table, and roughly 18% of those were observed once. The top ten clones comprise about half of the sample.

V is pared back by 5 bases and J by 0 bases, with 10 bases lying between the germline termini. Taken from cysteine to phenylalanine, the CDR3 has 14 residues. Left in the record is the CDR3 DNA by itself, 42 bases read in frame from the first base. The V and J genes are TRBV12-3 or TRBV12-4 and TRBJ1-2, with TRBD1 perhaps the D gene, on 6 matching bases. The sequencing sample was made of blood. The sequence derives from a woman aged 50 to 60 with Graves' hyperthyroidism. CDR3 region: CASSRTETNYGYTF. Read as DNA, the sequence is TGTGCCAGCAGTCGGACAGAAACTAACTATGGCTACACCTTC.